This T cell receptor beta chain was documented in a study of early T cells in non-severe SARS-CoV-2 infection. This clonotype has a count of ten or more. MiXCR, applied by TCRdb to the 5' RACE reads, yields one record per CDR3 protein. The sample consists of 32,000 or so distinct CDR3 sequences, 5.9% of them appearing once. Between the trimmed V and J ends, which lost 3 bases and 7 bases, there was a span of 8 bases. This CDR3 has 12 amino acids. CDR1 MDHEN and CDR2 SYDVKM come from the germline V gene. V is TRBV28 and J is TRBJ2-3, with D unclear. This TCR was recovered from an adult who was a healthcare worker with PCR-confirmed SARS-CoV-2 infection or an uninfected control (not recorded which). Source material: whole blood. The DNA for the CDR3 is TGTGCCAGCAGTTTTGACCTGAATACGCAGTATTTT. Translated, it gives CASSFDLNTQYF.